This T cell receptor (beta chain) is drawn from a study of Graves' ophthalmopathy and Graves' hyperthyroidism. V was trimmed by 4 bases and J by 5 bases, leaving 13 bases between them. This CDR3 comprises 13 residues. The V gene's germline CDR1 is SGDLS and CDR2 YYNGEE. Researchers took RNA transcripts and amplified TCR beta CDR3 regions from them. Second-round multiplex PCR came after first-round RT-PCR with HTBI primers. One entry per CDR3 protein results from TCRdb running MiXCR on the multiplex PCR reads. The data contain almost 750,000 distinct CDR3 sequences, 35% to 50% of them seen just once; the ten biggest clones take up 35% to 55%.

This clonotype originated in an adult man with Graves' ophthalmopathy. V usage is TRBV9 and J usage is TRBJ2-7, with D hard to call. Sequenced input: peripheral blood. CDR3 loop: CASSPFASDEQYF. The CDR3 DNA follows: TGTGCCAGCAGCCCCTTTGCGAGCGACGAGCAGTACTTC.